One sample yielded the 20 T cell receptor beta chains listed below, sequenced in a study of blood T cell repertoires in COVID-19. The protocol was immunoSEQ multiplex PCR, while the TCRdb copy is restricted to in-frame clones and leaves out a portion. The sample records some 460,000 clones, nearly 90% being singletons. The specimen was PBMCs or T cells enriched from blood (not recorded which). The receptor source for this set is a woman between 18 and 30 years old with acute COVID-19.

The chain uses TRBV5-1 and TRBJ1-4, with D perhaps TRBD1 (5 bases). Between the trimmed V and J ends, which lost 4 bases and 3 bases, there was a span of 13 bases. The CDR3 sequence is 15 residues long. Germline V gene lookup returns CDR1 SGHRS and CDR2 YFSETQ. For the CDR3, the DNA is TGCGCCAGCAGCCCCGGAGGGGCGGCTAATGAAAAACTGTTTTTT. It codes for CASSPGGAANEKLFF.

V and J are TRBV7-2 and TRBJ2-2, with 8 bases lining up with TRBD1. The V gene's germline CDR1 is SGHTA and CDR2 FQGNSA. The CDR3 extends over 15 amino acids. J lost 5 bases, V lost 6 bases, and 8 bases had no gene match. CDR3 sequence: CASRNRTGWTGELFF. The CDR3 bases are TGTGCCAGCAGAAATCGGACAGGGTGGACCGGGGAGCTGTTTTTT. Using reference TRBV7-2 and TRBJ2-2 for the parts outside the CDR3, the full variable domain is GAGVSQSPSNKVTEKGKDVELRCDPISGHTALYWYRQSLGQGLEFLIYFQGNSAPDKSGLPSDRFSAERTGGSVSTLTIQRTQQEDSAVYLCASRNRTGWTGELFFGEGSRLTVL.

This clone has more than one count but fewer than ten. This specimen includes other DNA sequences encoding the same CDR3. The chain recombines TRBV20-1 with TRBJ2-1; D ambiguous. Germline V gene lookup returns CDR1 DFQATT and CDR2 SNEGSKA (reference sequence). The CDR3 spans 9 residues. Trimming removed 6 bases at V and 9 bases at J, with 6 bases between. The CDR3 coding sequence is TGCAGTGCCGGAGTTGAGCAGTTCTTC. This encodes CSAGVEQFF.

The DNA for the CDR3 is TGTGCCAGCAGTTACACTATTGGGGCGGGGCGAGACACAGATACGCAGTATTTT. Translation gives CASSYTIGAGRDTDTQYF. The chain couples TRBV6-2 or TRBV6-3 to TRBJ2-3, with D maybe TRBD2 (6 bases). This CDR3 is built from 18 residues. Germline V gene sequence: CDR1 MNHEY, CDR2 SVGEGT. Trimming removed 2 bases from V and 2 bases from J, with 20 bases in between.

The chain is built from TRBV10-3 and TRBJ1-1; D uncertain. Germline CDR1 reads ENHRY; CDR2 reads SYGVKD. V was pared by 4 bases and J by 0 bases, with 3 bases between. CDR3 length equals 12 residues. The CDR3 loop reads CAISGVNTEAFF. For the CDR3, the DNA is TGTGCCATCAGTGGAGTGAACACTGAAGCTTTCTTT.

CDR3 loop: CASSRDGQETQYF. In DNA form, the CDR3 reads TGTGCCAGCTCGCGGGACGGACAAGAGACCCAGTACTTC. The chain combines TRBV18 with TRBJ2-5; a weak D match, TRBD2 (6 bases). Trimming removed 6 bases from V and 2 bases from J, with 10 bases in between. The CDR3 loop spans 13 amino acids. Germline values: CDR1 KGHSH, CDR2 LQKENI.

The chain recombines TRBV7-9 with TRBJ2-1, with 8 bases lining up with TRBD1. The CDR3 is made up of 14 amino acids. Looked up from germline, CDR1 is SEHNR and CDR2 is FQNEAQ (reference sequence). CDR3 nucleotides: TGTACCCAGGAGGCGACAGGGGCAAACAATGAGCAGTTCTTC. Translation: CTQEATGANNEQFF.

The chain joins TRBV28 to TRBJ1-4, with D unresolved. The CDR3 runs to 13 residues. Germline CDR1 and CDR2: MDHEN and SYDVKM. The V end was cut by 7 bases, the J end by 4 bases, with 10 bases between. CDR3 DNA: TGTGCCAGCAAGAACAGTGATAATGAAAAACTGTTTTTT. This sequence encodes CASKNSDNEKLFF.

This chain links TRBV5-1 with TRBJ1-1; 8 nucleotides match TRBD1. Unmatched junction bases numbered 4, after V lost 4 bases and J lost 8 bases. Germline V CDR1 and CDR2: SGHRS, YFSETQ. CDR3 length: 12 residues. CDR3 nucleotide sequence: TGCGCCAGCAGCGATAGGACAGGGGAAGCTTTCTTT. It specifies CASSDRTGEAFF.

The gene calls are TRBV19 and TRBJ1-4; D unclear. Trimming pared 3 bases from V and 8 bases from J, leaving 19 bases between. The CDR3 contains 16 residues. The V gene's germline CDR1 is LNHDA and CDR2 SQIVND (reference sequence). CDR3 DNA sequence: TGTGCCAGTAGTATTCCCGGTACGGCGGGGTACGAAAAACTGTTTTTT. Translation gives CASSIPGTAGYEKLFF.

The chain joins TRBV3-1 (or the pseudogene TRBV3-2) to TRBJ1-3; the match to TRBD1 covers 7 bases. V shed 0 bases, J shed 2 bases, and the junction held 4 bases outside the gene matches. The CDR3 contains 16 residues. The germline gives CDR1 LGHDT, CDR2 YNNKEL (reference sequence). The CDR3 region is CASSQDGTETGNTIYF. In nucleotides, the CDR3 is TGTGCCAGCAGCCAAGACGGGACAGAGACTGGAAACACCATATATTTT.

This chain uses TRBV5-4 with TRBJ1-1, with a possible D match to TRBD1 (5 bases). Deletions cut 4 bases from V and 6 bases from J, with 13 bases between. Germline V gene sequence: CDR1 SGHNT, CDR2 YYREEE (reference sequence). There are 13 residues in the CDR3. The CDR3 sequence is CASSRDRGAEAFF. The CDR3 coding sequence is TGTGCCAGCAGCCGTGACAGAGGCGCTGAAGCTTTCTTT. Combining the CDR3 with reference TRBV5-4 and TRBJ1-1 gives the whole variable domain ETGVTQSPTHLIKTRGQQVTLRCSSQSGHNTVSWYQQALGQGPQFIFQYYREEENGRGNFPPRFSGLQFPNYSSELNVNALELDDSALYLCASSRDRGAEAFFGQGTRLTVV.

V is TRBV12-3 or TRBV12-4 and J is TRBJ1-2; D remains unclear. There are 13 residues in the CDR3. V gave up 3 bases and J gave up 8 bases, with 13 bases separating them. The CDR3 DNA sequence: TGTGCCAGCAGTTTCCGGGAAGGGAGGGGCTACACCTTC. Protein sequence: CASSFREGRGYTF.

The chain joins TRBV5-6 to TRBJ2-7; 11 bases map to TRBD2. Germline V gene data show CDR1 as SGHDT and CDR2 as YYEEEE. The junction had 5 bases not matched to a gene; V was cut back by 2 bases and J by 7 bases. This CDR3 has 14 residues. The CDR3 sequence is CASSLWTSGFEQYF. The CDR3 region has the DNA TGTGCCAGCAGCTTATGGACTAGCGGGTTTGAGCAGTACTTC.

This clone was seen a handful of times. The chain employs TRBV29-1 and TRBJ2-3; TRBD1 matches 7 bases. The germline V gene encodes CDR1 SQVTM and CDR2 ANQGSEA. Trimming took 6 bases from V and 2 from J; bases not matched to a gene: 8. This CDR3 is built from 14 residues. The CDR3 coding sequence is TGCAGCGTCAGCACCGGGACAGTCACAGATACGCAGTATTTT. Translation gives CSVSTGTVTDTQYF.

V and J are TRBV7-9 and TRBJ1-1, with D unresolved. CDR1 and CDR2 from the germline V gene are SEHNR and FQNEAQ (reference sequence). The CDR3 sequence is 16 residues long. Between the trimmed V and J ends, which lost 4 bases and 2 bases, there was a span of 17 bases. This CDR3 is CASSSTSGSANTEAFF. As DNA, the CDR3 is TGTGCCAGCAGCTCGACCTCCGGGTCTGCAAACACTGAAGCTTTCTTT.

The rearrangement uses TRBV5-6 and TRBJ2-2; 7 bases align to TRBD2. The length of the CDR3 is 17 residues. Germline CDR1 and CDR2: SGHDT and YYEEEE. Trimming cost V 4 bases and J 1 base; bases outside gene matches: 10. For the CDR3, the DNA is TGTGCCAGCAGCCCTCCTATGGGCGGGGGGAACACCGGGGAGCTGTTTTTT. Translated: CASSPPMGGGNTGELFF.

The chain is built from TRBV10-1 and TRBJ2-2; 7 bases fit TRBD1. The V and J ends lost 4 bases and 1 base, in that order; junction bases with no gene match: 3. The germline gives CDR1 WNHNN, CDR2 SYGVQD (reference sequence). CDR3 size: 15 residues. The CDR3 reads CASSGNRGNTGELFF. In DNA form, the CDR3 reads TGCGCCAGCAGTGGTAACAGGGGGAACACCGGGGAGCTGTTTTTT.

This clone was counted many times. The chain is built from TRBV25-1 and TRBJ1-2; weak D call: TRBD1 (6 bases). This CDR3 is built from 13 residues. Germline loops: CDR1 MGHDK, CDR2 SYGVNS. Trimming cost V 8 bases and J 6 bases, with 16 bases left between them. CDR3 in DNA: TGTGCCAGCCTGGGGGCGGTCTGGGATGGCTACACCTTC. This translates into CASLGAVWDGYTF.

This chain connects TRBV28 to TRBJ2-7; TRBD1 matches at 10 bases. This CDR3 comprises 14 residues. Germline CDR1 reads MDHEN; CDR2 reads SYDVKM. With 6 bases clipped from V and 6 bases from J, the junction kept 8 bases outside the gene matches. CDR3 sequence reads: CASSHPGQGREQYF. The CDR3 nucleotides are TGTGCCAGCAGCCATCCGGGACAGGGGCGCGAGCAGTACTTC.